One sample yielded the 6 T cell receptor beta chains listed below, sequenced in a study of cytomegalovirus exposure and HLA in healthy donors. The PCR used 60 Vbeta and 13 Jbeta primers. Generated by immunoSEQ multiplex PCR, the TCRdb table keeps only in-frame clones and is missing some. The sample lists 85,000 to 100,000 clones, nearly 80% seen once, with about 4% in the top ten. Sequenced sample: PBMCs. These receptor sequences come from a woman in her thirties or forties in good health and CMV-seropositive.

The chain carries TRBV27 and TRBJ2-2; TRBD1 matches at 8 bases. The germline V gene has CDR1 MNHEY and CDR2 SMNVEV (reference sequence). The CDR3 is 14 residues long. V lost 9 bases to trimming and J lost 6 bases; unmatched junction nucleotides: 9. The CDR3: CASGQGGGAGELFF. The CDR3 DNA is TGTGCCAGTGGACAGGGCGGAGGGGCCGGGGAGCTGTTTTTT.

The chain recombines TRBV5-4 with TRBJ1-1; maybe TRBD1 (5 bases). V shed 0 bases and J shed 8 bases, with 17 bases lying between them. The CDR3 has 15 amino acids. Per germline, CDR1 SGHNT and CDR2 YYREEE (reference sequence). The CDR3 nucleotides are TGTGCCAGCAGCTTGGTTTCAGGGAAGGGTCGAGAAGCTTTCTTT. Translation: CASSLVSGKGREAFF.

This chain links TRBV29-1 with TRBJ2-5, with a weak D call TRBD2 (6 bases). The CDR3 is 11 amino acids. From germline, CDR1 is SQVTM and CDR2 ANQGSEA. Trimming took 4 bases from V and 3 from J, leaving 6 bases between them. CDR3 DNA: TGCAGCGTTGGGGGGGAAGAGACCCAGTACTTC. Protein sequence: CSVGGEETQYF. The entire variable domain, with the rest obtained from reference TRBV29-1 and TRBJ2-5, is as follows: SAVISQKPSRDICQRGTSLTIQCQVDSQVTMMFWYRQQPGQSLTLIATANQGSEATYESGFVIDKFPISRPNLTFSTLTVSNMSPEDSSIYLCSVGGEETQYFGPGTRLLVL.

V usage is TRBV28 and J usage is TRBJ2-7; D is perhaps TRBD1 (5 bases). V was pared by 3 bases and J by 1 base, with 10 bases between. The CDR3 is 14 amino acids. Germline CDR1 is MDHEN and CDR2 is SYDVKM. The CDR3 nucleotides read TGTGCCAGCAGTTTCTTAGGGGCTTCCTACGAGCAGTACTTC. This encodes CASSFLGASYEQYF.

The chain employs TRBV14 and TRBJ2-4, with 9 positions matching TRBD2. This CDR3 has 16 residues. The V gene end was trimmed by 1 base and the J gene end by 6 bases; junction bases not matched to a gene: 7. Germline V CDR1 and CDR2: SGHDN, FVKESK. In DNA, the CDR3 is TGTGCCAGCAGCCAAGGGGGCGGACTAGCGTTAAACATTCAGTACTTC. Its protein is CASSQGGGLALNIQYF.

The chain combines TRBV19 with TRBJ2-5; maybe TRBD2 (6 bases). The CDR3 is made up of 14 amino acids. In germline, CDR1 is LNHDA, CDR2 SQIVND (reference sequence). Trimming cost V 1 base and J 4 bases, with 10 bases left between them. The CDR3 reads CASSIAEGSETQYF. DNA of the CDR3: TGTGCCAGTAGTATAGCGGAGGGTTCAGAGACCCAGTACTTC.